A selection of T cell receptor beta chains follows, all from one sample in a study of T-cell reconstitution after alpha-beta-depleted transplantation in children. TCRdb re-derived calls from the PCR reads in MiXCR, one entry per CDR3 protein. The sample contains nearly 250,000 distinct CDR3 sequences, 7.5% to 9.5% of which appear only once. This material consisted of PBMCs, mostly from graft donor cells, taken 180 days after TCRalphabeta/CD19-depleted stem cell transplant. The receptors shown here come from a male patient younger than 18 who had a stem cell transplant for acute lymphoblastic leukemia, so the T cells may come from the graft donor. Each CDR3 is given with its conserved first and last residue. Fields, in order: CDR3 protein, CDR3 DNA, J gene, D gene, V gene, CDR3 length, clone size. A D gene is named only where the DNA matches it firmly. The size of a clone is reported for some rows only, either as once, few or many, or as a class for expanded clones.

CASSDDPGSYNEQFF TGTGCCAGCAGTGACGATCCCGGGTCGTACAATGAGCAGTTCTTC TRBJ2-1 . TRBV25-1 15 many
CASSAEGNGADTQYF TGTGCCAGCAGCGCGGAAGGTAATGGCGCAGATACGCAGTATTTT TRBJ2-3 . TRBV9 15 many
CAIKGGSGANVLTF TGTGCCATCAAAGGCGGCTCTGGGGCCAACGTCCTGACTTTC TRBJ2-6 . TRBV10-3 14 many
CASRLAGGPGEQYF TGTGCCAGCAGGTTAGCGGGAGGGCCCGGCGAGCAGTACTTC TRBJ2-7 TRBD2 TRBV7-9 14 many
CASSPGLAIPYEQYF TGTGCCAGCAGCCCGGGACTAGCGATCCCCTACGAGCAGTACTTC TRBJ2-7 TRBD2 TRBV7-2 15 many
CSARQVSYEQYF TGCAGTGCTAGACAGGTCTCCTACGAGCAGTACTTC TRBJ2-7 . TRBV20-1 12 many
CASSTKTGTMPHGDYEQYF TGTGCCAGCAGCACTAAAACCGGGACAATGCCCCACGGTGACTACGAGCAGTACTTC TRBJ2-7 . TRBV13 19 .
CASSPYLDSTEAFF TGTGCCAGCAGTCCCTATCTCGACAGCACTGAAGCTTTCTTT TRBJ1-1 . TRBV6-1 14 many
CASSRTSGRAGLSYTQYF TGCGCCAGCAGCCGGACTAGCGGGAGGGCCGGCCTTAGTTATACGCAGTATTTT TRBJ2-3 TRBD2 TRBV5-1 18 .
CASSSGQEGEKLFF TGTGCCAGCAGCTCCGGACAGGAAGGTGAAAAACTGTTTTTT TRBJ1-4 TRBD1 TRBV5-4 14 many
CASSYSWGPGNTIYF TGTGCCAGCAGTTACTCGTGGGGGCCTGGAAACACCATATATTTT TRBJ1-3 . TRBV6-6 15 .
CASSPGQGVLYEQYF TGTGCCAGCTCACCGGGGCAGGGGGTCCTCTACGAGCAGTACTTC TRBJ2-7 TRBD1 TRBV18 15 few
CTISLGGQRRGYNQPQHF TGTACCATCAGTTTAGGGGGACAGAGACGCGGGTACAATCAGCCCCAGCATTTT TRBJ1-5 TRBD1 TRBV12-3/TRBV12-4 18 .
CASSLEAASKNIQYF TGTGCCAGCAGCTTAGAGGCAGCCTCAAAAAACATTCAGTACTTC TRBJ2-4 . TRBV7-2 15 many
CASSYSPVKNIQYF TGTGCCAGCAGTTACTCTCCCGTCAAAAACATTCAGTACTTC TRBJ2-4 . TRBV6-5 14 many
CATSDVGQGGSYEQYF TGTGCCACCAGTGATGTGGGACAGGGGGGTTCCTACGAGCAGTACTTC TRBJ2-7 TRBD1 TRBV24-1 16 many
CASSLIAADTQYF TGCGCCAGCAGCTTGATCGCGGCAGATACGCAGTATTTT TRBJ2-3 . TRBV5-1 13 many
CASSEAGGTYNEQFF TGTGCCAGCAGTGAGGCGGGAGGAACCTACAATGAGCAGTTCTTC TRBJ2-1 TRBD2 TRBV2 15 many
CASSVGTRGGYTF TGTGCCAGCAGCGTCGGGACGCGGGGGGGCTACACCTTC TRBJ1-2 . TRBV9 13 many
CASRMDRVSYEQYF TGTGCCAGCAGGATGGACAGGGTAAGCTACGAGCAGTACTTC TRBJ2-7 TRBD1 TRBV27 14 many
CASSLPTLARSTDTQYF TGTGCCAGCAGCTTACCCACACTAGCGCGATCCACAGATACGCAGTATTTT TRBJ2-3 TRBD2 TRBV11-2 17 many
CASSLLAGGPTDTQYF TGTGCCAGCAGCCTTTTAGCGGGGGGCCCTACAGATACGCAGTATTTT TRBJ2-3 TRBD2 TRBV7-3 16 few
CASSQDKLAGGIYEQYF TGTGCCAGCAGCCAAGATAAACTAGCGGGGGGTATCTACGAGCAGTACTTC TRBJ2-7 TRBD2 TRBV4-2 17 many
CATSRGGQGFNQPQHF TGTGCCACCAGCAGAGGGGGACAGGGCTTCAATCAGCCCCAGCATTTT TRBJ1-5 TRBD1 TRBV15 16 many
CASTRAGGSYEQYF TGTGCCAGCACTCGAGCGGGAGGATCCTACGAGCAGTACTTC TRBJ2-7 TRBD2 TRBV28 14 many
CASSSRGTKNIQYF TGCGCCAGCAGCTCCCGGGGGACCAAAAACATTCAGTACTTC TRBJ2-4 . TRBV5-1 14 many
CASSFSLGVQAFF TGTGCCAGCAGTTTTTCGCTTGGAGTCCAAGCTTTCTTT TRBJ1-1 . TRBV12-3/TRBV12-4 13 many
CASSYTGGETQYF TGTGCCAGCAGTTATACAGGGGGAGAGACCCAGTACTTC TRBJ2-5 TRBD1 TRBV6-6 13 many
CASSFPGRETQYF TGTGCCAGCAGCTTCCCAGGGCGGGAGACCCAGTACTTC TRBJ2-5 . TRBV5-4 13 few
CASSLRGYTGELFF TGTGCCAGCAGTTTAAGGGGGTATACCGGGGAGCTGTTTTTT TRBJ2-2 . TRBV12-3/TRBV12-4 14 few
CASSLTRGHEQYF TGTGCCAGCAGTTTAACCAGGGGCCACGAGCAGTACTTC TRBJ2-7 . TRBV27 13 many
CASSLDTSFGTYEQYF TGTGCCAGCAGCTTAGACACTAGCTTCGGGACCTACGAGCAGTACTTC TRBJ2-7 . TRBV7-8 16 many
CSARDGASGDNEQFF TGCAGTGCTAGAGATGGGGCTAGCGGGGACAATGAGCAGTTCTTC TRBJ2-1 TRBD2 TRBV20-1 15 .
CASSIDRGGTQYF TGTGCCAGCAGCATCGACAGGGGCGGGACCCAGTACTTC TRBJ2-5 TRBD1 TRBV11-1 13 many
CASSLGLADRTDTQYF TGCGCCAGCAGCTTGGGACTAGCGGATAGAACCGATACGCAGTATTTT TRBJ2-3 TRBD2 TRBV4-3 16 many
CSAILLAGGAGELFF TGCAGTGCTATCCTGCTAGCGGGGGGCGCCGGGGAGCTGTTTTTT TRBJ2-2 TRBD2 TRBV20-1 15 many
CSARTGEGQPQHF TGCAGTGCTAGGACGGGGGAGGGTCAGCCCCAGCATTTT TRBJ1-5 . TRBV20-1 13 many
CSARDKLSRAQYF TGCAGTGCTAGAGACAAATTGTCCCGGGCCCAGTACTTC TRBJ2-5 . TRBV20-1 13 many
CASSYKGGADTIYF TGTGCCAGCAGTTACAAAGGTGGCGCGGACACCATATATTTT TRBJ1-3 . TRBV6-5 14 many
CASSYGRILLDTQYF TGCGCCAGCAGCTACGGGAGAATCCTCCTAGATACGCAGTATTTT TRBJ2-3 . TRBV5-1 15 many
CASKFRGTEAFF TGTGCCAGTAAGTTTAGAGGCACTGAAGCTTTCTTT TRBJ1-1 . TRBV19 12 many
CASSLTGDTDTQYF TGCGCCAGCAGCTTGACAGGGGACACAGATACGCAGTATTTT TRBJ2-3 TRBD1 TRBV5-1 14 many
CASSVGEASNTGELFF TGTGCCAGCAGCGTAGGAGAGGCCTCGAACACCGGGGAGCTGTTTTTT TRBJ2-2 . TRBV9 16 few
CATKTGTRHTDTQYF TGTGCCACAAAGACAGGGACCCGCCATACAGATACGCAGTATTTT TRBJ2-3 TRBD1 TRBV12-3/TRBV12-4 15 .
CASSLEAGTAYEQYF TGTGCCAGCAGTTTAGAGGCTGGGACGGCTTACGAGCAGTACTTC TRBJ2-7 . TRBV12-3/TRBV12-4 15 many
CAISATGSYEQYF TGTGCCATCAGTGCGACAGGCTCCTACGAGCAGTACTTC TRBJ2-7 . TRBV10-3 13 many
CASTLGSQFF TGTGCCAGCACTTTGGGGTCCCAGTTCTTC TRBJ2-1 . TRBV21-1 10 .
CASSLRASGVGTDTQYF TGTGCCAGCAGCTTACGCGCTAGCGGGGTTGGCACAGATACGCAGTATTTT TRBJ2-3 TRBD2 TRBV7-9 17 few
CSVRQGAGEQYF TGCAGCGTACGACAGGGGGCGGGCGAGCAGTACTTC TRBJ2-7 TRBD1 TRBV29-1 12 many
CASSLGWANNEQFF TGTGCCAGCAGCTTAGGATGGGCAAACAATGAGCAGTTCTTC TRBJ2-1 . TRBV7-8 14 many
CSARGRQGAGNEQFF TGCAGTGCTAGGGGTCGACAGGGGGCGGGCAATGAGCAGTTCTTC TRBJ2-1 TRBD1 TRBV20-1 15 many
CASTPMAPYNEQFF TGTGCCAGCACCCCCATGGCCCCCTACAATGAGCAGTTCTTC TRBJ2-1 . TRBV12-3/TRBV12-4 14 many
CASSGGTGSYNEQFF TGCGCCAGCAGCGGGGGGACAGGTTCCTACAATGAGCAGTTCTTC TRBJ2-1 TRBD1 TRBV5-1 15 many